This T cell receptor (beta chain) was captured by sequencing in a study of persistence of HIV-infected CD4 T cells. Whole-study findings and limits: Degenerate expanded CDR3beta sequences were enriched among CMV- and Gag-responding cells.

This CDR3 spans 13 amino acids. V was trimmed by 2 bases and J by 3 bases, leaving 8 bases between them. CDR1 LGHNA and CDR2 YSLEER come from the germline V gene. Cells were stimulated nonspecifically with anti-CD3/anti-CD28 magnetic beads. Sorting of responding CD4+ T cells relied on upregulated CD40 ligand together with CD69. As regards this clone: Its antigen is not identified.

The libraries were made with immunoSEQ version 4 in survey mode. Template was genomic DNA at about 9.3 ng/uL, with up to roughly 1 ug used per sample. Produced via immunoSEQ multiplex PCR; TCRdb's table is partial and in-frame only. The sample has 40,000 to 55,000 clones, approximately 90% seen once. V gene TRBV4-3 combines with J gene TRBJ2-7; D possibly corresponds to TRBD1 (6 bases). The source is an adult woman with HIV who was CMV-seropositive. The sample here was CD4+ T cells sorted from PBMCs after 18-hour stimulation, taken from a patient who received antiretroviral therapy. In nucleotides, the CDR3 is TGCGCCAGCAGCCAAAAACAGGGCTACGAGCAGTACTTC. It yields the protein CASSQKQGYEQYF.